These 12 T cell receptor beta chains originate from one sample sequenced in a study of blood T cell repertoires in COVID-19 (dated by TCRdb to between 2020 and 2021). Receptors were amplified or captured by the immunoSEQ multiplex PCR assay. As stored in TCRdb, this immuneACCESS dataset retains in-frame rearrangements with V and J assigned. A fraction of the clones does not appear; measured against another copy, unresolved V genes explain less than half of the discrepancy, and the remainder lacks a known reason. This sample is represented by some 180,000 clones; 82% of them were singletons. The ten largest clones take up roughly 8% of the sample. The sample consisted of peripheral blood. The receptor set was obtained from a woman aged 60 to 75 with COVID-19, enrolled during active disease.

CDR3 sequence: CASRTSGGGDEQYF. CDR3 nucleotide sequence: TGTGCCAGCAGGACTAGCGGAGGGGGTGACGAGCAGTACTTC. The chain has TRBV6-5 and TRBJ2-7, with TRBD2 matching 9 bases. The CDR3 has 14 residues. Per germline, CDR1 MNHEY and CDR2 SVGAGI. V dropped 6 bases and J dropped 5; count of bases not matched to a gene: 8.

This clone was observed a handful of times. The rearrangement joins TRBV2 to TRBJ2-3; 8 bases match TRBD1. Germline assignment: CDR1 SNHLY and CDR2 FYNNEI. This CDR3 is 15 amino acids long. V was pared by 6 bases and J by 0 bases, with 5 bases of the junction left unmatched. CDR3 sequence: CASSDRGTSTDTQYF. The CDR3 bases are TGTGCCAGCAGCGACAGGGGTACTAGCACAGATACGCAGTATTTT.

The chain combines TRBV18 with TRBJ1-4, with a possible D match to TRBD1 (5 bases). This CDR3 has 13 amino acids. Germline V gene lookup returns CDR1 KGHSH and CDR2 LQKENI. V was shortened by 1 base and J by 5 bases, with 5 bases between the two germline ends. The CDR3 region has the DNA TGTGCCAGCTCACCACGGGGCAATGAAAAACTGTTTTTT. This sequence encodes CASSPRGNEKLFF.

The chain joins TRBV6-6 to TRBJ1-6, with 9 bases aligning to TRBD1. CDR3 length equals 14 residues. J was trimmed by 7 bases and V by 9 bases; bases with no gene match: 7. Germline assignment: CDR1 MNHNY and CDR2 SVGAGI (reference sequence). Written as DNA, the CDR3 is TGTGCCAGTTTAACAGGGGGCGGCAATTCACCCCTCCACTTT. Translation gives CASLTGGGNSPLHF.

This chain connects TRBV12-5 to TRBJ2-3; 8 bases map to TRBD2. The CDR3 has 14 residues. V trimming: 4 bases; J trimming: 2 bases; junction bases outside the gene matches: 2. Germline V gives CDR1 LGHNT, CDR2 FRNRAP. CDR3 in DNA: TGTGCTAGTGGTTCAGGACTAGCCACAGATACGCAGTATTTT. It is translated as CASGSGLATDTQYF.

The chain employs TRBV2 and TRBJ2-3, with D perhaps matching TRBD2 (7 bases). The CDR3 totals 15 residues. Trimming took 8 bases from V and 3 from J, leaving 18 bases between them. CDR1 is SNHLY, CDR2 FYNNEI, per germline. CDR3 region: CASGGGRVETDTQYF. The CDR3 DNA reads TGTGCCAGCGGGGGGGGCAGGGTGGAAACAGATACGCAGTATTTT.

The rearrangement uses TRBV9 and TRBJ2-3, with D tentatively TRBD2 (5 bases). Deletions cut 2 bases from V and 1 base from J, with 8 bases between. CDR1 and CDR2 from the germline V gene are SGDLS and YYNGEE. The CDR3 extends over 14 amino acids. CDR3 amino acids: CASSVRDRTDTQYF. Written as DNA, the CDR3 is TGTGCCAGCAGCGTCCGGGATCGCACAGATACGCAGTATTTT.

This clone showed up just once. V is TRBV5-4 and J is TRBJ1-1; D unresolved. This CDR3 contains 15 residues. The germline V and J ends were trimmed by 0 bases and 5 bases, with 14 bases remaining between them. CDR1 and CDR2 (germline): SGHNT, YYREEE (reference sequence). CDR3 protein: CASSLDARSITEAFF. The CDR3 DNA reads TGTGCCAGCAGCTTGGACGCCAGATCGATTACTGAAGCTTTCTTT.

The chain is built from TRBV15 and TRBJ2-7; D not resolved. Trimming shortened V by 0 bases and J by 3 bases, and 12 bases separated the two germline ends. From germline, CDR1 is LNHNV and CDR2 YYDKDF (reference sequence). This CDR3 has 15 amino acids. CDR3 region: CATSRDFQYGYEQYF. For the CDR3, the DNA is TGTGCCACCAGCAGAGATTTTCAATACGGCTACGAGCAGTACTTC.

The chain employs TRBV20-1 and TRBJ2-1; 8 bases line up with TRBD1. In germline, CDR1 is DFQATT, CDR2 SNEGSKA (reference sequence). The CDR3 loop spans 11 amino acids. J lost 9 bases, V lost 6 bases, and 4 bases had no gene match. The CDR3 loop reads CSAGGQGEQFF. The CDR3 bases are TGCAGTGCCGGTGGACAGGGTGAGCAGTTCTTC.

The rearrangement joins TRBV5-5 to TRBJ2-2; a weak D match, TRBD1 (5 bases). The CDR3 has 16 amino acids. Germline-derived CDR1 and CDR2 are SGHKS and YYEKEE (reference sequence). V was clipped by 4 bases and J by 4 bases, with 17 bases between them. The CDR3 here is CASSVLQGSVTGELFF. DNA for the CDR3: TGTGCCAGCAGCGTCCTCCAGGGAAGTGTCACCGGGGAGCTGTTTTTT. Filled out from reference TRBV5-5 and TRBJ2-2, the complete variable domain reads DAGVTQSPTHLIKTRGQQVTLRCSPISGHKSVSWYQQVLGQGPQFIFQYYEKEERGRGNFPDRFSARQFPNYSSELNVNALLLGDSALYLCASSVLQGSVTGELFFGEGSRLTVL.

The chain uses TRBV5-3 and TRBJ1-2, with 8 bases identical to TRBD1. TRBV5-3 is an ORF, with its function uncertain. Losses at the gene ends were 5 bases for V and 5 bases for J; bases not matched to a gene: 8. This CDR3 region has 14 residues. The DNA of the CDR3 is TGTGCCAGAAGGCATCCGGGACAGGTTTATGGCTACACCTTC. Protein product: CARRHPGQVYGYTF.